This T cell receptor (beta chain) derives from a study of metastatic and nonmetastatic thyroid tumors. The overall study: Repertoires from malignant and benign thyroid patients were compared across blood and tumor or nodule tissue. Overall study findings and caveats: According to reports, the diversity of TCR beta was significantly higher in malignant thyroid tumors than in benign nodules, and this held in both blood and tumor samples.

How the authors handled the data: A classifier of distant metastasis in papillary thyroid cancer was built from CDR3 differences (across clinicopathological groups). With MiXCR, TCRdb called clones anew from the PCR reads. These V and J calls rely on TCRdb rather than the paper's analysis. The table lists 45,000 or so clones, less than 5% of them singletons. V trimming: 3 bases; J trimming: 0 bases; junction bases outside the gene matches: 5. The CDR3 contains 16 residues. CDR1 is KGHSH, CDR2 LQKENI, per germline. As to this clone: Its antigen is as yet unknown.

Patients underwent thyroid surgery, and none had received any treatment before it. The rearrangement links TRBV18 to TRBJ1-5; 7 bases are shared with TRBD1. Input material: blood. The source of this sequence is a female donor with papillary thyroid cancer or a benign thyroid nodule (not recorded which). Some clones in this sample may be carry-over from other donors' samples. The DNA for the CDR3 is TGTGCCAGCTCACCTACAGGGGACCATAGCAATCAGCCCCAGCATTTT. Protein product: CASSPTGDHSNQPQHF.